The clone carrying this T cell receptor (beta chain) occurred a few times. Its antigen is still unknown. The germline V gene encodes CDR1 SEHNR and CDR2 FQNEAQ (reference sequence). The ends lost 2 bases at V and 8 bases at J; junction bases unmatched: 11. CDR3 length equals 16 residues. TCRdb keeps only in-frame clones here, not all; method: immunoSEQ multiplex PCR. The sample records 77,000 or so clones, 75% to 90% being singletons. These data come from a study of T cell responses to AZD1222 COVID-19 vaccine. Study outcomes and limitations: Clonal diversity was possibly underestimated, and white British individuals and females predominated among donors.

The J gene is TRBJ2-1, the V gene TRBV7-9; TRBD1 matches at 8 bases. The specimen was peripheral blood, collected on day 0 of AZD1222 vaccination. This clonotype was obtained from an adult in good health. The CDR3 loop reads CASSLRIRTGFHEQFF. The CDR3 bases are TGTGCCAGCAGCTTAAGGATTAGGACAGGGTTTCATGAGCAGTTCTTC.